The 14 T cell receptor beta chains listed next were all sequenced from one sample in a study of cytomegalovirus exposure and HLA in healthy donors. PCR amplification relied on 60 Vbeta primers (plus 13 Jbeta primers). Sequenced by immunoSEQ multiplex PCR; TCRdb stores in-frame clones only, minus some. The repertoire consists of about 130,000 clones, with about 78% occurring once and the leading ten covering roughly 2.7%. Sequencing was performed on PBMCs. The receptors stem from a human donor in good health.

In its sample, this clone was seen once. This chain joins TRBV4-3 and TRBJ2-3; TRBD2 matches 9 bases. V trimming: 4 bases; J trimming: 2 bases; junction bases outside the gene matches: 10. The CDR3 runs to 17 residues. Germline lookup yields CDR1 LGHNA and CDR2 YSLEER. DNA of the CDR3: TGCGCCAGCAGCCTGGTTGGCGGGGGGGCGGTCACAGATACGCAGTATTTT. Its protein product is CASSLVGGGAVTDTQYF.

The chain links TRBV9 to TRBJ2-2; tentative D call: TRBD2 (6 bases). This CDR3 spans 18 amino acids. Germline-derived CDR1 and CDR2 are SGDLS and YYNGEE. With 3 bases removed from V and 3 bases from J, the gap between germline ends came to 21 bases. The CDR3 region is CASSAVPSPGAHTGELFF. CDR3 DNA: TGTGCCAGCAGCGCCGTCCCCAGTCCGGGAGCGCACACCGGGGAGCTGTTTTTT. Complete variable domain (other parts from reference TRBV9 and TRBJ2-2): DSGVTQTPKHLITATGQRVTLRCSPRSGDLSVYWYQQSLDQGLQFLIQYYNGEERAKGNILERFSAQQFPDLHSELNLSSLELGDSALYFCASSAVPSPGAHTGELFFGEGSRLTVL.

V usage is TRBV6-1 and J usage is TRBJ2-1; D not certain. V dropped 1 base and J dropped 9 bases, with 7 bases sitting between them. Germline CDR1 is MNHNS and CDR2 is SASEGT. The CDR3 spans 12 residues. In DNA, the CDR3 is TGTGCCAGCAGTGAAGGGTGGAGTGAGCAGTTCTTC. Translation: CASSEGWSEQFF.

In this sample, this clone turned up once. The chain has TRBV30 and TRBJ2-5; D not certain. The germline V and J ends were trimmed by 3 bases and 7 bases, with 24 bases remaining between them. Germline assignment: CDR1 GTSNPN and CDR2 SVGIG (reference sequence). This CDR3 has 16 residues. For the CDR3, the DNA is TGTGCCTGGAGCCCTAATATAGTTTCTAGTTTCGGGACCCAGTACTTC. Its translation: CAWSPNIVSSFGTQYF. The whole variable domain, remainder taken from reference TRBV30 and TRBJ2-5, is SQTIHQWPATLVQPVGSPLSLECTVEGTSNPNLYWYRQAAGRGLQLLFYSVGIGQISSEVPQNLSASRPQDRQFILSSKKLLLSDSGFYLCAWSPNIVSSFGTQYFGPGTRLLVL.

The chain employs TRBV6-5 and TRBJ2-1, with 7 positions matching TRBD2. CDR1 and CDR2 from the germline V gene are MNHEY and SVGAGI. The length of the CDR3 is 11 residues. The CDR3 coding sequence is TGTGGGAGCGGGGTACAGAATGAGCAGTTCTTC. It is translated as CGSGVQNEQFF.

The CDR3, as DNA: TGTGCCAGCCAGGGGACAGGGCTGCACGAGCAGTACTTC. It is translated as CASQGTGLHEQYF. This chain links TRBV10-3 with TRBJ2-7; TRBD1 matches at 9 bases. Trimming at V came to 10 bases and at J to 5 bases, leaving 9 bases not matched to a gene. This CDR3 is 13 amino acids long. From germline, CDR1 is ENHRY and CDR2 SYGVKD.

This clone was detected a few times. This CDR3 is also generated by other DNA sequences in the sample. V is TRBV5-1 and J is TRBJ1-5; 10 bases map to TRBD1. The J segment lost 7 bases and the V segment lost 0 bases, leaving 4 bases of the junction unmatched. Germline V gives CDR1 SGHRS, CDR2 YFSETQ. The CDR3 length is 15 residues. CDR3 protein: CASSLEGTGEQPQHF. Written as DNA, the CDR3 is TGCGCCAGCAGCTTGGAGGGGACAGGGGAACAGCCCCAGCATTTT.

The chain combines TRBV21-1 with TRBJ1-1; the listed D gene, TRBD1, was not tested against the DNA. TRBV21-1 is shown as a pseudogene. CDR3 length: 16 amino acids. The CDR3 DNA reads as TGTGCCAGCAGCAAAGATCAGGGGTTAATGAACACTGAAGCTTTCTTT. It specifies CASSKDQGLMNTEAFF.

This clone was recorded once. The J gene is TRBJ2-2, the V gene TRBV7-9, with 8 bases lining up with TRBD1. Per the germline V gene, CDR1 is SEHNR and CDR2 is FQNEAQ (reference sequence). V dropped 5 bases and J dropped 4; count of bases not matched to a gene: 3. The CDR3 is 14 amino acids. The CDR3 region is CASSVTGVTGELFF. CDR3 in DNA: TGTGCCAGCAGCGTGACAGGGGTCACCGGGGAGCTGTTTTTT.

The chain carries TRBV5-4 and TRBJ2-7, with D tentatively TRBD1 (5 bases). Germline V gives CDR1 SGHNT, CDR2 YYREEE (reference sequence). V lost 0 bases and J lost 0, with 7 bases in between. The CDR3 is 14 residues long. CDR3 nucleotides: TGTGCCAGCAGCTTGGTTCAGGGCTCCTACGAGCAGTACTTC. Its protein is CASSLVQGSYEQYF. Full variable domain (remainder filled in from reference TRBV5-4 and TRBJ2-7): ETGVTQSPTHLIKTRGQQVTLRCSSQSGHNTVSWYQQALGQGPQFIFQYYREEENGRGNFPPRFSGLQFPNYSSELNVNALELDDSALYLCASSLVQGSYEQYFGPGTRLTVT.

The CDR3 coding sequence is TGTGCCAGCAGCTTGGATGGGACAGGGTACTACGAGCAGTACTTC. This translates into CASSLDGTGYYEQYF. This sequence joins TRBV5-4 and TRBJ2-7; 9 nucleotides agree with TRBD1. Germline-derived CDR1 and CDR2 are SGHNT and YYREEE (reference sequence). V trimming: 0 bases; J trimming: 3 bases; junction bases outside the gene matches: 4. The CDR3 length is 15 residues.

The chain couples TRBV28 to TRBJ1-5; TRBD1 matches 7 bases. The CDR3 is 16 amino acids. V lost 8 bases and J lost 0; bases outside the gene matches: 10. CDR1 MDHEN and CDR2 SYDVKM come from the germline V gene. The chain's CDR3 is CASSLGQAYSNQPQHF. The CDR3, as DNA: TGTGCCAGCTCACTAGGACAGGCATATAGCAATCAGCCCCAGCATTTT.

The chain combines TRBV11-2 with TRBJ1-2, with a possible D match to TRBD1 (5 bases). The V end lost 2 bases, the J end lost 2 bases, and 18 bases lay between the germline ends. The germline V gene has CDR1 SGHAT and CDR2 FQNNGV. The CDR3 is made up of 17 amino acids. CDR3 nucleotide sequence: TGTGCCAGCAGCTTAACTACCCTACAGGAGCCCAACTATGGCTACACCTTC. Translation: CASSLTTLQEPNYGYTF.

V is TRBV6-5 and J is TRBJ2-2, with D tentatively TRBD1 (6 bases). The CDR3 covers 16 residues. Trimming cost V 2 bases and J 1 base, with 11 bases left between them. Per the germline V gene, CDR1 is MNHEY and CDR2 is SVGAGI. The CDR3 region has the DNA TGTGCCAGCAGTTACAACCGGGGACAGAACACCGGGGAGCTGTTTTTT. Translation gives CASSYNRGQNTGELFF.